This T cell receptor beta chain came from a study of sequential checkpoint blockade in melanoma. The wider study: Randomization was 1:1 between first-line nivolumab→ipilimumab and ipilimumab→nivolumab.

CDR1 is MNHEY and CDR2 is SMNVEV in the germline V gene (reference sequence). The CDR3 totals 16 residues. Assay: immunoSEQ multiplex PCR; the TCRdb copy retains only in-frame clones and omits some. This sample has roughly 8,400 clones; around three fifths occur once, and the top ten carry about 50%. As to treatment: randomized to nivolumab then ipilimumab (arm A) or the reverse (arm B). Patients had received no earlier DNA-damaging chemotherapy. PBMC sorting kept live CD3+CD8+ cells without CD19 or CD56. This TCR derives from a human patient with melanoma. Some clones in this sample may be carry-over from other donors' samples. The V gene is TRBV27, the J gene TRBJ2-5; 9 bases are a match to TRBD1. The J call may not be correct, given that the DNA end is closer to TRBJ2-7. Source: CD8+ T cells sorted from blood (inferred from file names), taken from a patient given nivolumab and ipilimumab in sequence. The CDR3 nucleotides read TGTGCCAGCAGTTTACGTCGCGGGGACAGGGTCTACGAGCAGTACTTC. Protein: CASSLRRGDRVYEQYF.